The 5 T cell receptor beta chains given below trace back to one sample, sequenced in a study of T cell repertoires in cytomegalovirus infection. TCRdb called the reads again in MiXCR, with one record for every CDR3 protein. The profile shows roughly 280,000 distinct CDR3 sequences, about 20% of them singletons. The antigens for these receptors are not known. Sequenced material: cultured PBMCs, taken from culture after CMV antigen stimulation. Every receptor here comes from a human donor in good health (CMV status not recorded). Some clones in this sample may be carry-over from other donors' samples.

The rearrangement uses TRBV5-1 and TRBJ2-7; TRBD1 matches at 9 bases. Germline CDR1 SGHRS, CDR2 YFSETQ. This CDR3 region has 15 residues. The J segment lost 3 bases and the V segment lost 3 bases, leaving 7 bases of the junction unmatched. The CDR3 bases are TGCGCCAGCAGCTCCCTCCGGACAGGGGACTACGAGCAGTACTTC. Its translation is CASSSLRTGDYEQYF.

This clonotype turned up a few times. The chain couples TRBV12-3 or TRBV12-4 to TRBJ1-1; 7 nucleotides line up with TRBD1. The ends lost 5 bases at V and 1 base at J; junction bases unmatched: 4. The CDR3 runs to 14 residues. This chain's CDR3 is CASSPTGTNTEAFF. CDR3 in DNA: TGTGCCAGCAGTCCGACAGGGACGAACACTGAAGCTTTCTTT.

There are many counts of this clonotype. J is TRBJ2-4 and V is TRBV12-3 or TRBV12-4, with 9 bases matching TRBD1. After removal of 5 bases from V and 9 bases from J, the junction contained 11 bases not matched to a gene. The CDR3 has 15 amino acids. CDR3 residues: CASSPPGTGFGIQYF. In DNA form, the CDR3 reads TGTGCCAGCAGTCCCCCCGGGACAGGGTTTGGCATTCAGTACTTC.

The chain has TRBV5-1 and TRBJ2-3; D call uncertain. The V gene's germline CDR1 is SGHRS and CDR2 YFSETQ. The CDR3 length is 15 residues. V was cut by 5 bases and J by 1 base, with 14 bases left in between. As DNA, the CDR3 is TGCGCCAGCAGGCGCCGAATAGGAGGCACAGATACGCAGTATTTT. It encodes CASRRRIGGTDTQYF.

This chain joins TRBV4-3 and TRBJ1-4; D is perhaps TRBD1 (6 bases). Trimming took 4 bases from V and 3 from J, leaving 12 bases between them. The CDR3 is 15 amino acids. Germline assignment: CDR1 LGHNA and CDR2 YSLEER. The CDR3 DNA reads TGCGCCAGCAGCCCGCAGGGGCCCCCTAATGAAAAACTGTTTTTT. Its protein product is CASSPQGPPNEKLFF.